The 25 T cell receptor beta chains listed next were all sequenced from one sample in a study of blood T cell repertoires in COVID-19. Here immunoSEQ multiplex PCR was the method, and the copy in TCRdb shows in-frame clones only, minus some. This sample has roughly 300,000 clones, with 65% to 90% found just once. The sequenced material came from PBMCs or T cells enriched from blood (not recorded which). The receptors originated from a woman in her 40s with acute COVID-19.

This rearrangement joins TRBV5-4 to TRBJ2-7; 14 bases fit TRBD2. V trimming: 3 bases; J trimming: 3 bases; junction bases outside the gene matches: 5. The CDR3 covers 16 residues. Germline-derived CDR1 and CDR2 are SGHNT and YYREEE (reference sequence). The CDR3 protein is CASSSRTSGRSYEQYF. The DNA for the CDR3 is TGTGCCAGCAGCTCCCGGACTAGCGGGAGGAGCTACGAGCAGTACTTC.

The chain couples TRBV24-1 to TRBJ2-3; 10 nucleotides line up with TRBD2. Trimming cost V 7 bases and J 12 bases; bases outside gene matches: 15. The CDR3 has 15 residues. Germline lookup yields CDR1 KGHDR and CDR2 SFDVKD. CDR3 loop: CATSEPTSSGGGQYF. The CDR3 DNA follows: TGTGCCACCAGCGAACCGACTTCGAGCGGGGGGGGACAGTATTTT.

The V and J genes are TRBV19 and TRBJ2-1; tentatively, D is TRBD1 (7 bases). Germline V gene sequence: CDR1 LNHDA, CDR2 SQIVND (reference sequence). Trimming stripped 2 bases from V and 3 bases from J, with 11 bases between. The CDR3 extends over 15 amino acids. Here the CDR3 reads CASSIQGGYYNEQFF. As DNA, the CDR3 is TGTGCCAGTAGTATACAGGGGGGATACTACAATGAGCAGTTCTTC.

Concerning this clone itself: One junction end does not reproduce the germline sequence, and a read error may be involved. The chain uses TRBV28 and TRBJ2-7; 8 positions agree with TRBD1. This CDR3 is 12 amino acids long. Germline V gives CDR1 MDHEN, CDR2 SYDVKM. The CDR3 region has the DNA TGTGCCAGCAGTTTACCGGACAGGGTTGAGAACTTC. As protein: CASSLPDRVENF.

This chain links TRBV6-4 with TRBJ2-2, with unresolved D. The CDR3 is made up of 13 amino acids. Germline values: CDR1 MRHNA, CDR2 SNTAGT. Trimming left V 4 bases short and J 4 bases short, with 7 bases between. CDR3 in amino acids: CASSVEVTGELFF. CDR3 DNA: TGTGCCAGCAGTGTTGAGGTCACCGGGGAGCTGTTTTTT.

The rearrangement uses TRBV7-2 and TRBJ1-3; TRBD1 is a possible D gene (6 bases). Between the trimmed V and J ends, which lost 5 bases and 4 bases, there was a span of 15 bases. The CDR3 runs to 15 residues. The germline CDR1 and CDR2 sequences are SGHTA and FQGNSA. The CDR3 coding sequence is TGTGCCAGCAGCACTCAAGGGGGTAGGGGAAACACCATATATTTT. Its translation: CASSTQGGRGNTIYF.

The chain has TRBV5-5 and TRBJ1-6; 7 positions match TRBD1. The CDR3 consists of 17 residues. With 3 bases clipped from V and 4 bases from J, the junction kept 10 bases outside the gene matches. CDR1 and CDR2 (germline): SGHKS, YYEKEE (reference sequence). CDR3 in amino acids: CASSSSGGFLYNSPLHF. CDR3 nucleotides: TGTGCCAGCAGCTCCTCAGGGGGTTTTTTGTATAATTCACCCCTCCACTTT. The full variable domain, completed using reference TRBV5-5 and TRBJ1-6, is DAGVTQSPTHLIKTRGQQVTLRCSPISGHKSVSWYQQVLGQGPQFIFQYYEKEERGRGNFPDRFSARQFPNYSSELNVNALLLGDSALYLCASSSSGGFLYNSPLHFGNGTRLTVT.

This clone was counted only a few times. The V call is TRBV6-4, the J call TRBJ2-1, with 10 bases identical to TRBD2. This CDR3 is built from 13 residues. The J segment lost 12 bases and the V segment lost 3 bases, leaving 5 bases of the junction unmatched. Germline CDR1 MRHNA, CDR2 SNTAGT. In DNA, the CDR3 is TGTGCCAGCAGTGAAGCGGGGGGGTCGGTGCAGTTCTTC. Translated: CASSEAGGSVQFF.

The CDR3 sequence is CASSLGQNNEQFF. The CDR3, as DNA: TGTGCCAGCAGTTTGGGACAGAACAATGAGCAGTTCTTC. The genes are TRBV28 and TRBJ2-1; TRBD1 matches at 7 bases. CDR3 size: 13 residues. V dropped 3 bases and J dropped 5; count of bases not matched to a gene: 1. Germline lookup yields CDR1 MDHEN and CDR2 SYDVKM. Based on the CDR3 plus reference TRBV28 and TRBJ2-1, the full variable domain is DVKVTQSSRYLVKRTGEKVFLECVQDMDHENMFWYRQDPGLGLRLIYFSYDVKMKEKGDIPEGYSVSREKKERFSLILESASTNQTSMYLCASSLGQNNEQFFGPGTRLTVL.

The rearrangement links TRBV20-1 to TRBJ1-2; tentatively, D is TRBD1 (6 bases). V lost 3 bases to trimming and J lost 6 bases, with 11 bases between them. The CDR3 is 12 residues long. Germline values: CDR1 DFQATT, CDR2 SNEGSKA (reference sequence). The CDR3 reads CSASKTGDGYTF. CDR3 bases: TGCAGTGCTAGTAAGACAGGCGATGGCTACACCTTC.

The CDR3 spells CASSDRQGATGELFF. Written as DNA, the CDR3 is TGTGCCAGCAGCGACCGACAGGGTGCCACCGGGGAGCTGTTTTTT. J is TRBJ2-2 and V is TRBV9; TRBD1 matches 7 bases. The CDR3 runs 15 residues. J gave up 4 bases and V 3 bases, and 6 bases lay outside the gene matches. Germline CDR1 reads SGDLS; CDR2 reads YYNGEE.

This clone occurred a few times. This chain links TRBV19 with TRBJ1-1, with D possibly TRBD1 on 6 matching bases. Trimming took off 4 bases at V and 1 base at J, with 7 bases between the two ends. The CDR3 is made up of 13 amino acids. Germline V gives CDR1 LNHDA, CDR2 SQIVND (reference sequence). The DNA for the CDR3 is TGTGCCAGTAGTACGACAGGGAACACTGAAGCTTTCTTT. Encoded protein: CASSTTGNTEAFF.

This clone was picked up one time. V usage is TRBV5-4 and J usage is TRBJ2-7; TRBD2 matches at 9 bases. The CDR3 loop spans 15 amino acids. Germline CDR1 SGHNT, CDR2 YYREEE (reference sequence). Unmatched junction bases numbered 6, after V lost 2 bases and J lost 3 bases. In DNA, the CDR3 is TGTGCCAGCAGCTTAGATAGCGGGGGCCGCTACGAGCAGTACTTC. Its translation: CASSLDSGGRYEQYF.

The chain uses TRBV28 and TRBJ2-7; D gene unclear. The germline V gene encodes CDR1 MDHEN and CDR2 SYDVKM. The V gene lost 3 bases and the J gene lost 6 bases, with 15 bases spanning the gap. The CDR3 consists of 14 residues. CDR3 in DNA: TGTGCCAGCAGTTTCCCCCCCCACAGCCTCGAGCAGTACTTC. Translating gives CASSFPPHSLEQYF.

The chain carries TRBV5-4 and TRBJ1-6; 7 bases agree with TRBD1. The CDR3 has 17 residues. CDR1 and CDR2 from the germline V gene are SGHNT and YYREEE (reference sequence). The ends lost 0 bases at V and 3 bases at J; junction bases unmatched: 6. The CDR3 protein is CASSLDMGQIYNSPLHF. The DNA for the CDR3 is TGTGCCAGCAGCTTGGATATGGGACAGATCTATAATTCACCCCTCCACTTT.

This chain links TRBV5-4 with TRBJ1-1; D gene ambiguous. The germline V gene encodes CDR1 SGHNT and CDR2 YYREEE (reference sequence). Trimming took 0 bases from V and 0 from J, leaving 12 bases between them. The CDR3 extends over 16 amino acids. The CDR3 reads CASSLAARSMNTEAFF. CDR3 nucleotide sequence: TGTGCCAGCAGCTTGGCCGCGAGGAGTATGAACACTGAAGCTTTCTTT.

The chain combines TRBV27 with TRBJ2-7; TRBD2 aligns across 8 bases. With V trimmed by 5 bases and J by 2 bases, 5 bases remained unmatched. Per germline, CDR1 MNHEY and CDR2 SMNVEV (reference sequence). This CDR3 has 14 residues. CDR3 amino acids: CASSIPTSAYEQYF. The CDR3 DNA follows: TGTGCCAGCAGTATTCCGACTAGCGCCTACGAGCAGTACTTC.

V usage is TRBV19 and J usage is TRBJ1-2; D perhaps matches TRBD1 (5 bases). The CDR3 has 15 amino acids. CDR1 and CDR2 from the germline V gene are LNHDA and SQIVND (reference sequence). Trimming removed 5 bases from V and 5 bases from J, with 18 bases in between. Here the CDR3 DNA reads TGTGCCAGTAGTTATGGGGCCTTTAAAGATTATGGCTACACCTTC. It is translated as CASSYGAFKDYGYTF.

The CDR3 spells CASSPTGRVGQPQHF. CDR3 DNA sequence: TGTGCCAGTAGTCCGACAGGTAGGGTAGGACAGCCCCAGCATTTT. V usage is TRBV19 and J usage is TRBJ1-5, with D possibly matching TRBD1 (6 bases). CDR1 is LNHDA and CDR2 is SQIVND in the germline V gene (reference sequence). The CDR3 contains 15 residues. V was trimmed by 5 bases and J by 7 bases, leaving 18 bases between them.

The chain links TRBV2 to TRBJ2-3; 10 positions match TRBD2. CDR1 is SNHLY and CDR2 is FYNNEI in the germline V gene. J lost 5 bases, V lost 4 bases, and 9 bases had no gene match. The CDR3 sequence is 16 residues long. The CDR3 protein is CASSARAGGPVDTQYF. The CDR3, as DNA: TGTGCCAGCAGTGCAAGAGCGGGGGGGCCCGTAGATACGCAGTATTTT.

The chain combines TRBV19 with TRBJ1-3; D unclear. Germline CDR1 is LNHDA and CDR2 is SQIVND (reference sequence). Deletions cut 6 bases from V and 1 base from J, with 13 bases between. This CDR3 is built from 15 residues. For the CDR3, the DNA is TGTGCCAGTAGCCCCGACACTAGATCTGGAAACACCATATATTTT. It codes for CASSPDTRSGNTIYF.

The gene calls are TRBV6-2 or TRBV6-3 and TRBJ2-7, with 8 bases aligning to TRBD2. J was trimmed by 0 bases and V by 5 bases; bases with no gene match: 6. The germline CDR1 and CDR2 sequences are MNHEY and SVGEGT. This CDR3 has 15 amino acids. CDR3: CASSRPGGSSYEQYF. The CDR3 DNA sequence: TGTGCCAGCAGTCGCCCGGGGGGGAGCTCCTACGAGCAGTACTTC.

This chain links TRBV2 with TRBJ2-7, with D perhaps matching TRBD1 (5 bases). The V end lost 8 bases, the J end lost 3 bases, and 11 bases lay between the germline ends. The CDR3 has 12 amino acids. Germline CDR1 is SNHLY and CDR2 is FYNNEI. CDR3 residues: CASGQGRYEQYF. CDR3 in DNA: TGTGCCAGCGGGCAGGGTCGCTACGAGCAGTACTTC.

This chain connects TRBV7-6 to TRBJ2-7, with 10 bases matching TRBD2. Losses at the gene ends were 4 bases for V and 4 bases for J; bases not matched to a gene: 10. The CDR3 totals 16 residues. From germline, CDR1 is SGHVS and CDR2 FNYEAQ. CDR3 residues: CASSSKGAGGPYEQYF. The CDR3 DNA follows: TGTGCCAGCAGCTCTAAGGGAGCGGGAGGGCCGTACGAGCAGTACTTC.

The chain links TRBV6-6 to TRBJ2-7; D is perhaps TRBD2 (6 bases). Germline V lookup: CDR1 MNHNY, CDR2 SVGAGI (reference sequence). With 4 bases removed from V and 2 bases from J, the gap between germline ends came to 12 bases. The CDR3 is 14 amino acids. For the CDR3, the DNA is TGTGCCAGCAGTTCTAGCGAAGCGGCCTACGAGCAGTACTTC. Its translation: CASSSSEAAYEQYF.